This T cell receptor beta chain was identified in a study of chemoradiotherapy in HPV16-positive cancers. Sequenced by immunoSEQ multiplex PCR; TCRdb stores in-frame clones only, minus some. The sample has under 10,000 clones, roughly nine tenths seen once; the top ten hold roughly 4%. This clone is large in the sample. Its antigen remains unknown. General study results and limits: Non-HPV-specific T cells did not expand in tumors during treatment, whereas candidate HPV-specific clones and E7-related motifs did. Only a couple of HPV16-positive patients supplied the functional HPV-specificity definition.

The source was blood, collected from a patient who underwent chemoradiotherapy. This receptor was identified in a human donor with HPV-associated anogenital cancer.

CDR3 sequence: CASSSEGGAGDTQYF. The CDR3 bases are TGTGCCAGCAGCTCCGAAGGGGGCGCGGGAGATACGCAGTATTTT. The chain is built from TRBV5-4 and TRBJ2-3; 7 bases match TRBD1. The germline gives CDR1 SGHNT, CDR2 YYREEE (reference sequence). CDR3 length: 15 amino acids. V lost 3 bases, J lost 5 bases, and 9 bases stayed unmatched.